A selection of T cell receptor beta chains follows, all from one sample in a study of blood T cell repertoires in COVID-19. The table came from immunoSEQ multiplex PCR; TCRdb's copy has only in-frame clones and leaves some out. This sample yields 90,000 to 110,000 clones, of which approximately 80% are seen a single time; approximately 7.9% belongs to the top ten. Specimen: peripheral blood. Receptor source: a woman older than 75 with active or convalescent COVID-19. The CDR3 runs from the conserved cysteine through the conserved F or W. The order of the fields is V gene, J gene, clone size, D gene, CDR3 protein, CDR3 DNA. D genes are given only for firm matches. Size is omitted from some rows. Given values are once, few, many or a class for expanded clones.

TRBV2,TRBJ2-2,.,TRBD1,CASSHALTGGTGELFF,TGTGCCAGCAGCCACGCCCTGACAGGGGGCACCGGGGAGCTGTTTTTT
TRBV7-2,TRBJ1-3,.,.,CASSLAGRLSGNTIYF,TGTGCCAGCAGCTTAGCAGGGAGGCTCTCTGGAAACACCATATATTTT
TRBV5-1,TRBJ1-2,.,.,CASSDRTGNYGYTF,TGCGCCAGCAGCGACAGGACGGGAAACTATGGCTACACCTTC
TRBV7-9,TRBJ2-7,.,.,CASSSIVRADVYEQYF,TGTGCCAGCAGCTCGATAGTGCGGGCTGATGTCTACGAGCAGTACTTC
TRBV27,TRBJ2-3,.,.,CASSRRTWDTQYF,TGTGCCAGCAGTCGCAGGACTTGGGATACGCAGTATTTT
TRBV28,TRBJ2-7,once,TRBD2,CASSLLAGPLYAYEQYF,TGTGCCAGCAGTTTATTAGCGGGTCCGCTATACGCCTACGAGCAGTACTTC
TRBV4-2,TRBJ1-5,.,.,CASSQGGGSNQPQHF,TGTGCCAGCAGCCAAGGGGGGGGGTCAAATCAGCCCCAGCATTTT
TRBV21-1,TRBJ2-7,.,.,CASSNLPVGGPYEQYF,TGTGCCAGCAGCAACCTCCCAGTCGGAGGTCCCTACGAGCAGTACTTC
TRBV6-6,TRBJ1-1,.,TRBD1,CASSRGQGNSEAFF,TGTGCCAGCAGCCGGGGACAGGGTAACTCTGAAGCTTTCTTT
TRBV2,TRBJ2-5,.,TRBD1,CASSVTGGRSATQYF,TGTGCCAGCAGTGTAACAGGGGGGCGTTCTGCGACCCAGTACTTC
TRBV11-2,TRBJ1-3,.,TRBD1,CASSQGAPGNTIYF,TGTGCCAGCAGCCAGGGGGCCCCTGGAAACACCATATATTTT
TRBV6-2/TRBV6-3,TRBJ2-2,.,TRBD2,CASSYSMSSGRATGELFF,TGTGCCAGCAGTTACTCGATGTCAAGCGGGAGGGCAACCGGGGAGCTGTTTTTT
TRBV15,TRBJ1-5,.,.,CATSREGGSNQPQHF,TGTGCCACCAGCAGAGAAGGGGGAAGCAATCAGCCCCAGCATTTT
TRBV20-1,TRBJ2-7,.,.,CSATQGYEQYF,TGCAGTGCTACGCAGGGTTACGAGCAGTACTTC
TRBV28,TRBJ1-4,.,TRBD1,CASSEQGAPNEKLFF,TGTGCCAGCAGTGAACAGGGGGCCCCGAATGAAAAACTGTTTTTT
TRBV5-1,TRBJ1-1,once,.,CASSLYPGVVRNTEAFF,TGCGCCAGCAGCTTGTATCCGGGGGTTGTACGGAACACTGAAGCTTTCTTT
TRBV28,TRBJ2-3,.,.,CASKAGGQGPLTQYF,TGTGCCAGCAAAGCCGGTGGGCAGGGGCCCCTAACGCAGTATTTT
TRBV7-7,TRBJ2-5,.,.,CASSARPGGQETQYF,TGTGCTAGCAGCGCCCGGCCCGGAGGGCAAGAGACCCAGTACTTC
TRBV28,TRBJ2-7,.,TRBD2,CASSFGGSSYEQYF,TGTGCCAGCAGTTTTGGCGGGAGCTCCTACGAGCAGTACTTC
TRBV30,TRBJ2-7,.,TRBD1,CACAQGTSGSYEQYF,TGTGCCTGCGCACAGGGGACCAGCGGCTCCTACGAGCAGTACTTC
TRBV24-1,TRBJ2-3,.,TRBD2,CATSDSSGGPDTQYF,TGTGCCACCAGTGATTCAAGCGGGGGCCCAGATACGCAGTATTTT
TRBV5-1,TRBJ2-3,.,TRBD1,CASSTQGADTQYF,TGCGCCAGCAGCACACAGGGGGCAGATACGCAGTATTTT
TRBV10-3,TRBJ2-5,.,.,CAISDPGQETQYF,TGTGCCATCAGTGACCCAGGGCAAGAGACCCAGTACTTC
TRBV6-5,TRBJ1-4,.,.,CASVGTMREKLFF,TGTGCCAGCGTTGGGACAATGCGCGAAAAACTGTTTTTT
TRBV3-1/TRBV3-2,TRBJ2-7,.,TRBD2,CASNPGGVSREQYF,TGTGCCAGCAACCCTGGGGGGGTGTCTCGCGAGCAGTACTTC
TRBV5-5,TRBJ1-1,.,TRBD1,CASSWGQGSNTEAFF,TGTGCCAGCAGCTGGGGACAGGGATCGAACACTGAAGCTTTCTTT
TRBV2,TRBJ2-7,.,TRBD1,CASRQQGAVYEQYF,TGTGCCAGCAGGCAACAGGGGGCGGTGTACGAGCAGTACTTC
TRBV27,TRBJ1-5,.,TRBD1,CASSMTGENQPQHF,TGTGCCAGCAGTATGACAGGGGAGAATCAGCCCCAGCATTTT
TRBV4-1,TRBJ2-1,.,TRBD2,CASSQLPGGTSGRARRREQFF,TGCGCCAGCAGCCAACTCCCGGGGGGGACTAGCGGGAGGGCCCGGAGGAGGGAGCAGTTCTTC
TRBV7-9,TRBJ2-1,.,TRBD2,CASSIPGLLNNEQFF,TGTGCCAGCAGCATTCCGGGACTACTAAACAATGAGCAGTTCTTC
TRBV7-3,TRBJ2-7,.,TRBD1,CASSLTGTGSHEQYF,TGTGCCAGCAGCTTAACAGGGACAGGTTCTCACGAGCAGTACTTC
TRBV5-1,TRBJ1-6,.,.,CASSPGGNGPPLHF,TGCGCCAGCAGCCCCGGGGGGAATGGGCCACCCCTCCACTTT
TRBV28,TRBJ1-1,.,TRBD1,CASRTGQMNTEAFF,TGTGCCAGCAGAACGGGACAGATGAACACTGAAGCTTTCTTT
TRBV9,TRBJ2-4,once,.,CASTEGQKNIQYF,TGTGCCAGTACAGAAGGCCAGAAAAACATTCAGTACTTC
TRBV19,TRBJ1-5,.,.,CASSGGANQPQHF,TGTGCCAGTAGTGGGGGGGCAAATCAGCCCCAGCATTTT
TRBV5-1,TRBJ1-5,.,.,CASSLDPGSDQPQHF,TGCGCCAGCAGCTTGGATCCAGGATCGGATCAGCCCCAGCATTTT
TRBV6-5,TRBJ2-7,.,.,CASSYINRVYEQYF,TGTGCCAGCAGTTACATTAACAGGGTCTACGAGCAGTACTTC
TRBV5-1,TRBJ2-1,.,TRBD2,CASSFGTSGMSSYNEQFF,TGCGCCAGCAGCTTTGGGACTAGCGGGATGAGCTCCTACAATGAGCAGTTCTTC
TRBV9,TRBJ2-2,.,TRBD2,CASSVWSSGLAGELFF,TGTGCCAGCAGCGTATGGTCTAGCGGGTTAGCCGGGGAGCTGTTTTTT
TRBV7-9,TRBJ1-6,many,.,CASSWQSTLHF,TGTGCCAGCAGCTGGCAATCGACCCTCCACTTT
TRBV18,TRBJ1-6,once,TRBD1,CASSPNPSGGRTNNSPLHF,TGTGCCAGCTCACCAAATCCCTCAGGGGGACGGACTAATAATTCACCCCTCCACTTT
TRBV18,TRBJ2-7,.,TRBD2,CASSPGGNEQYF,TGTGCCAGCTCACCGGGAGGGAACGAGCAGTACTTC
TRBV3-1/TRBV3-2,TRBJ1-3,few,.,CASSPPAGMELSGNTIYF,TGTGCCAGCAGCCCCCCGGCCGGGATGGAACTCTCTGGAAACACCATATATTTT
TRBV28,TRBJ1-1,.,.,CASRAGIYTEAFF,TGTGCCAGCAGGGCCGGGATATACACTGAAGCTTTCTTT
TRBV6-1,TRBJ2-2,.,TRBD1,CASQGGSTGELFF,TGTGCCAGCCAAGGGGGCAGCACCGGGGAGCTGTTTTTT
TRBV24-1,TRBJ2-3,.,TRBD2,CATSDSSGRAWTDTQYF,TGTGCCACCAGTGATTCTAGCGGGAGGGCCTGGACAGATACGCAGTATTTT
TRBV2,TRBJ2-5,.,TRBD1,CASSRNRGRETQYF,TGTGCCAGCAGTCGTAACAGGGGGCGGGAGACCCAGTACTTC
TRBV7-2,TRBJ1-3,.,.,CASGGVPGNTIYF,TGTGCCTCGGGAGGGGTCCCTGGAAACACCATATATTTT
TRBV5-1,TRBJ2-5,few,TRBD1,CASRADRGQETQYF,TGCGCCAGCAGGGCCGACAGGGGGCAAGAGACCCAGTACTTC
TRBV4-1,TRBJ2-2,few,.,CASSQGESNTGELFF,TGCGCCAGCAGCCAAGGAGAATCGAACACCGGGGAGCTGTTTTTT
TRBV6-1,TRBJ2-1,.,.,CASSAPAVSGINEQFF,TGTGCCAGCAGTGCGCCGGCGGTTTCAGGGATCAATGAGCAGTTCTTC
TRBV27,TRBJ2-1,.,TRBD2,CASSLRAGVGNEQFF,TGTGCCAGCAGTTTAAGGGCGGGAGTGGGCAATGAGCAGTTCTTC
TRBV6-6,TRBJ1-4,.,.,CASTPRGGNEKLFF,TGTGCCAGCACCCCGCGGGGAGGGAATGAAAAACTGTTTTTT
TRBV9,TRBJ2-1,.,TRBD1,CASSVEGTGGREQFF,TGTGCCAGCAGCGTAGAGGGGACAGGGGGACGTGAGCAGTTCTTC
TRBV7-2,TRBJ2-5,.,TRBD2,CASSALRLAGAETQYF,TGTGCCAGCAGCGCCCTTAGACTAGCGGGGGCGGAGACCCAGTACTTC
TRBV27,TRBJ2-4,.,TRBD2,CASSLRLAGSLVKNIQYF,TGTGCCAGCAGTTTAAGGCTAGCGGGATCCCTGGTCAAAAACATTCAGTACTTC